These 25 T cell receptor beta chains came from one sample sequenced in a study of beta chain features in type 1 diabetes. Overall study results and limits: Moderate but significant shortening of TCRB CDR3s was recorded in all four CD4+ subsets from Type 1 diabetes patients.

These TCRs are of unknown antigen specificity. Reverse transcription of all isolated RNA meant that expressed TCRB transcripts were sequenced. Some clones are missing from TCRdb's copy, which holds only in-frame ones; the method was immunoSEQ multiplex PCR. The table records 130,000 or so clones, 9% of them present only once. Material: central memory CD4+ T cells from blood. Receptors were obtained from a man aged 25-45 years with type 1 diabetes.

In this sample, this clone turned up a few times. The J gene is TRBJ2-3, the V gene TRBV9, with D possibly matching TRBD2 (5 bases). Germline CDR1 SGDLS, CDR2 YYNGEE. The germline V and J ends were trimmed by 0 bases and 3 bases, with 11 bases remaining between them. The CDR3 is 15 amino acids. The chain's CDR3 is CASSVVLAETDTQYF. CDR3 nucleotide sequence: TGTGCCAGCAGCGTAGTGCTAGCAGAAACAGATACGCAGTATTTT.

The genes are TRBV7-3 and TRBJ2-5, with 11 bases that match TRBD1. The germline CDR1 and CDR2 sequences are SGHTA and FQGTGA. Trimming removed 4 bases from V and 4 bases from J; junction bases left unmatched: 5. There are 15 residues in the CDR3. This CDR3 is CASSSSGTGGETQYF. Here the CDR3 DNA reads TGTGCCAGCAGCTCATCCGGGACAGGGGGAGAGACCCAGTACTTC. Combining the CDR3 with reference TRBV7-3 and TRBJ2-5 gives the whole variable domain GAGVSQTPSNKVTEKGKYVELRCDPISGHTALYWYRQSLGQGPEFLIYFQGTGAADDSGLPNDRFFAVRPEGSVSTLKIQRTERGDSAVYLCASSSSGTGGETQYFGPGTRLLVL.

The chain combines TRBV10-3 with TRBJ2-7, with 9 bases aligning to TRBD1. Per the germline V gene, CDR1 is ENHRY and CDR2 is SYGVKD. Trimming removed 3 bases from V and 3 bases from J; junction bases left unmatched: 6. CDR3 size: 15 residues. The CDR3 protein is CAISDLDRGDYEQYF. CDR3 DNA sequence: TGTGCCATCAGTGATTTAGACAGGGGGGACTACGAGCAGTACTTC.

This clone was detected only a few times. This rearrangement joins TRBV2 to TRBJ2-7, with D hard to call. CDR1 and CDR2 (germline): SNHLY, FYNNEI. The CDR3 sequence is 10 residues long. V was trimmed by 4 bases and J by 6 bases, leaving 4 bases between them. This CDR3 reads CASSVGEQYF. In nucleotides, the CDR3 is TGTGCCAGCAGTGTCGGCGAGCAGTACTTC.

There are a few counts of this clone. The V call is TRBV27, the J call TRBJ2-1, with 7 bases lining up with TRBD1. J lost 5 bases, V lost 4 bases, and 8 bases had no gene match. The CDR3 spans 15 residues. Germline CDR1 MNHEY, CDR2 SMNVEV (reference sequence). Written as DNA, the CDR3 is TGTGCCAGCAGTTCCCGACAGGGCCGAAACAATGAGCAGTTCTTC. Its protein is CASSSRQGRNNEQFF.

The CDR3, as DNA: TGTGCCAGCTCGGAGCAGGGGGCCGGGGAGCTGTTTTTT. It codes for CASSEQGAGELFF. The gene calls are TRBV18 and TRBJ2-2, with 7 positions matching TRBD1. The V gene end was trimmed by 6 bases and the J gene end by 6 bases; junction bases not matched to a gene: 4. This CDR3 is built from 13 residues. Germline loops: CDR1 KGHSH, CDR2 LQKENI.

This clone was observed a handful of times. The rearrangement links TRBV4-1 to TRBJ1-4; TRBD1 agrees at 8 bases. After removal of 1 base from V and 3 bases from J, the junction contained 7 bases not matched to a gene. The CDR3 spans 17 residues. Looked up from germline, CDR1 is MGHRA and CDR2 is YSYEKL. CDR3 sequence reads: CASSQVSRGQANEKLFF. The CDR3 DNA reads as TGCGCCAGCAGCCAAGTGTCCAGGGGGCAAGCTAATGAAAAACTGTTTTTT.

The chain links TRBV7-2 to TRBJ1-1, with D hard to call. Germline CDR1 is SGHTA and CDR2 is FQGNSA. The V end was cut by 1 base, the J end by 8 bases, with 14 bases between. This CDR3 is 14 amino acids long. The CDR3 DNA sequence: TGTGCCAGCAGCTTAGTACGAGTGGCCGGGGAAGCTTTCTTT. It encodes CASSLVRVAGEAFF.

This clone has just a few counts. The chain joins TRBV9 to TRBJ2-5; 9 nucleotides match TRBD1. The CDR3 has 15 residues. CDR1 and CDR2 (germline): SGDLS, YYNGEE. The junction had 4 bases not matched to a gene; V was cut back by 0 bases and J by 4 bases. As DNA, the CDR3 is TGTGCCAGCAGCGTAGGCCCGGACAGGGGAGAGACCCAGTACTTC. Its translation: CASSVGPDRGETQYF.

This clone has more than one count but fewer than ten. The genes are TRBV29-1 and TRBJ2-3; 8 nucleotides align to TRBD2. CDR1 SQVTM and CDR2 ANQGSEA come from the germline V gene. The CDR3 sequence is 13 residues long. Trimming cost V 7 bases and J 8 bases; bases outside gene matches: 11. CDR3 amino acids: CSGTSGGRGTQYF. The CDR3 DNA reads as TGCAGCGGAACTAGCGGTGGCCGGGGTACGCAGTATTTT.

This clone has a handful of counts. This chain links TRBV9 with TRBJ2-2; D is possibly TRBD2 (6 bases). Germline V gene data show CDR1 as SGDLS and CDR2 as YYNGEE. The CDR3 loop spans 16 amino acids. With 0 bases removed from V and 4 bases from J, the gap between germline ends came to 13 bases. In DNA, the CDR3 is TGTGCCAGCAGCGTAGCCCTGGGCGGGGTCACCGGGGAGCTGTTTTTT. This gives the protein CASSVALGGVTGELFF.

Turning to this clone: This same CDR3 is encoded by further DNA sequences in the sample. This chain links TRBV5-1 with TRBJ2-1, with TRBD1 matching over 8 bases. V lost 5 bases, J lost 7 bases, and 8 bases stayed unmatched. This CDR3 region has 14 residues. Germline V gene data show CDR1 as SGHRS and CDR2 as YFSETQ. The CDR3 nucleotides read TGCGCCAGCAGTTCCCAGGGGGCTGGGAATGAGCAGTTCTTC. Its protein product is CASSSQGAGNEQFF.

The gene calls are TRBV15 and TRBJ2-7, with TRBD1 matching 11 bases. Germline values: CDR1 LNHNV, CDR2 YYDKDF (reference sequence). The CDR3 spans 18 residues. After removal of 4 bases from V and 5 bases from J, the junction contained 16 bases not matched to a gene. The CDR3 region is CATSKMEIVGTGGNEQYF. Here the CDR3 DNA reads TGTGCCACCAGCAAAATGGAAATAGTAGGGACAGGGGGAAACGAGCAGTACTTC.

A few counts support this clone. The rearrangement joins TRBV10-3 to TRBJ2-1, with TRBD2 matching over 11 bases. The CDR3 sequence is 17 residues long. Germline V gene sequence: CDR1 ENHRY, CDR2 SYGVKD. V trimming: 4 bases; J trimming: 7 bases; junction bases outside the gene matches: 12. The chain's CDR3 is CAISGLAGGPSVNEQFF. The CDR3 DNA is TGTGCCATCAGTGGTCTAGCGGGGGGCCCCTCTGTGAATGAGCAGTTCTTC.

This clone appeared a few times. This sequence joins TRBV28 and TRBJ1-5; 8 bases line up with TRBD1. This CDR3 has 16 amino acids. The germline gives CDR1 MDHEN, CDR2 SYDVKM. The V gene end was trimmed by 5 bases and the J gene end by 2 bases; junction bases not matched to a gene: 8. CDR3 bases: TGTGCCAGCAGTGACCTGTCGGGACAGGGCAATCAGCCCCAGCATTTT. Residues: CASSDLSGQGNQPQHF.

This clone has only a few counts. This chain links TRBV29-1 with TRBJ2-5; D unclear. Looked up from germline, CDR1 is SQVTM and CDR2 is ANQGSEA. The CDR3 totals 12 residues. V lost 3 bases and J 2 bases, leaving 7 bases between the germline ends. CDR3 DNA sequence: TGCAGCGTTGACCGACTGCAAGAGACCCAGTACTTC. Protein sequence: CSVDRLQETQYF. Drawing the rest from reference TRBV29-1 and TRBJ2-5, the complete variable domain is SAVISQKPSRDICQRGTSLTIQCQVDSQVTMMFWYRQQPGQSLTLIATANQGSEATYESGFVIDKFPISRPNLTFSTLTVSNMSPEDSSIYLCSVDRLQETQYFGPGTRLLVL.

This clone was detected a few times. The chain is built from TRBV7-9 and TRBJ1-1; D remains ambiguous. The germline CDR1 and CDR2 sequences are SEHNR and FQNEAQ (reference sequence). The CDR3 sequence is 12 residues long. V was shortened by 5 bases and J by 3 bases, with 7 bases between the two germline ends. Here the CDR3 reads CASSPRDTEAFF. The CDR3 DNA sequence: TGTGCCAGCAGCCCGAGAGACACTGAAGCTTTCTTT.

The chain joins TRBV7-2 to TRBJ2-2, with TRBD2 as a possible D gene (5 bases). V was pared by 1 base and J by 4 bases, with 10 bases between. The germline gives CDR1 SGHTA, CDR2 FQGNSA. CDR3 length: 15 residues. The CDR3 DNA is TGTGCCAGCAGCTTAGGGGCTCGGGGCACCGGGGAGCTGTTTTTT. Residues: CASSLGARGTGELFF.

The rearrangement links TRBV7-2 to TRBJ2-5; D possibly corresponds to TRBD1 (5 bases). The CDR3 sequence is 13 residues long. V dropped 3 bases and J dropped 1 base, with 6 bases sitting between them. CDR1 and CDR2 (germline): SGHTA, FQGNSA. The CDR3 nucleotides read TGTGCCAGCAGCTTTGGGGCCCAAGAGACCCAGTACTTC. It is translated as CASSFGAQETQYF.

The chain carries TRBV7-9 and TRBJ2-2; 10 bases map to TRBD1. Germline V gene sequence: CDR1 SEHNR, CDR2 FQNEAQ (reference sequence). There are 16 residues in the CDR3. V gave up 2 bases and J gave up 7 bases; unmatched junction bases: 7. The CDR3 loop reads CASSLRDRGKGGELFF. In nucleotides, the CDR3 is TGTGCCAGCAGCTTACGGGACAGGGGTAAAGGCGGGGAGCTGTTTTTT.

This clone appeared a few times. The gene calls are TRBV7-3 and TRBJ2-1; TRBD2 agrees at 9 bases. V shed 7 bases, J shed 0 bases, and the junction held 13 bases outside the gene matches. The CDR3 covers 18 residues. From germline, CDR1 is SGHTA and CDR2 FQGTGA. CDR3 region: CASTWGLAGSSSYNEQFF. The CDR3 bases are TGTGCCAGCACCTGGGGTCTAGCGGGGAGTAGCTCCTACAATGAGCAGTTCTTC.

V and J are TRBV30 and TRBJ1-4, with 7 bases aligning to TRBD1. This CDR3 comprises 16 residues. Germline loops: CDR1 GTSNPN, CDR2 SVGIG (reference sequence). After removal of 1 base from V and 10 bases from J, the junction contained 15 bases not matched to a gene. Here the CDR3 DNA reads TGTGCCTGGAGTGCCGGGGGAGGAGGGGGCGCGGGAAAACTGTTTTTT. Residues: CAWSAGGGGGAGKLFF.

J is TRBJ2-1 and V is TRBV18; TRBD2 matches 7 bases. CDR1 is KGHSH and CDR2 is LQKENI in the germline V gene. The CDR3 covers 14 residues. Unmatched junction bases numbered 8, after V lost 6 bases and J lost 6 bases. CDR3 nucleotides: TGTGCCAGCTCCTTCACGGGGGGATTCAATGAGCAGTTCTTC. Amino acids: CASSFTGGFNEQFF. The variable domain in full, with the rest retrieved from reference TRBV18 and TRBJ2-1, is NAGVMQNPRHLVRRRGQEARLRCSPMKGHSHVYWYRQLPEEGLKFMVYLQKENIIDESGMPKERFSAEFPKEGPSILRIQQVVRGDSAAYFCASSFTGGFNEQFFGPGTRLTVL.

The chain links TRBV4-2 to TRBJ2-7; possible D gene TRBD1, 5 bases. The CDR3 has 14 residues. CDR1 is LGHNA and CDR2 is YNFKEQ in the germline V gene. V was trimmed by 1 base and J by 3 bases, leaving 10 bases between them. Here the CDR3 DNA reads TGTGCCAGCAGCCAAGGGGGCCAGAGCTACGAGCAGTACTTC. This gives the protein CASSQGGQSYEQYF.

This clone was detected only a few times. The chain joins TRBV12-5 to TRBJ2-6; tentative D call: TRBD2 (5 bases). Trimming took off 4 bases at V and 3 bases at J, with 10 bases between the two ends. This CDR3 has 15 amino acids. Looked up from germline, CDR1 is LGHNT and CDR2 is FRNRAP. The CDR3: CASGSGNFGANVLTF. The CDR3 DNA reads TGTGCTAGTGGTTCCGGGAATTTTGGGGCCAACGTCCTGACTTTC.